What follows are 14 T cell receptor beta chains derived from one specimen sequenced in a study of response to subunit inactivated influenza vaccine. TCRdb itself ran the RT-PCR reads through MiXCR, one entry per CDR3 protein. This sample has around 470,000 distinct CDR3 sequences, with 7.2% found just once. This material consisted of PBMCs from blood, taken approximately 25 months after vaccination. The receptors shown here come from a man between 50 and 69 years old who received an inactivated influenza vaccine.

This clonotype appeared a few times. The chain uses TRBV10-1 and TRBJ1-4; D might be TRBD1 (6 bases). CDR1 and CDR2 from the germline V gene are WNHNN and SYGVQD (reference sequence). V lost 5 bases to trimming and J lost 12 bases, with 13 bases between them. This CDR3 spans 12 amino acids. CDR3 amino acids: CASSQDRTQLFF. DNA of the CDR3: TGCGCCAGCAGTCAGGACAGAACGCAACTGTTTTTT.

This rearrangement joins TRBV5-1 to TRBJ1-2, with D perhaps matching TRBD1 (6 bases). Trimming stripped 4 bases from V and 2 bases from J, with 15 bases between. CDR3 length equals 15 residues. Germline CDR1 and CDR2: SGHRS and YFSETQ. CDR3 sequence: CASSEGVAANYGYTF. CDR3 bases: TGCGCCAGCAGCGAGGGGGTGGCAGCAAACTATGGCTACACCTTC.

This clonotype has ten or more counts. The V call is TRBV29-1, the J call TRBJ1-2; possibly TRBD1 for D (5 bases). Germline values: CDR1 SQVTM, CDR2 ANQGSEA. The CDR3 totals 14 residues. The V end lost 2 bases, the J end lost 5 bases, and 15 bases lay between the germline ends. This CDR3 reads CSVESRAGRYGYTF. Here the CDR3 DNA reads TGCAGCGTTGAATCCCGAGCAGGGAGGTATGGCTACACCTTC. Full variable domain (outside the CDR3, taken from reference TRBV29-1 and TRBJ1-2): SAVISQKPSRDICQRGTSLTIQCQVDSQVTMMFWYRQQPGQSLTLIATANQGSEATYESGFVIDKFPISRPNLTFSTLTVSNMSPEDSSIYLCSVESRAGRYGYTFGSGTRLTVV.

The chain employs TRBV20-1 and TRBJ2-1; 10 bases line up with TRBD1. With 3 bases clipped from V and 7 bases from J, the junction kept 6 bases outside the gene matches. This CDR3 is 14 amino acids long. Germline assignment: CDR1 DFQATT and CDR2 SNEGSKA (reference sequence). The CDR3 protein is CSASRGTGANEQFF. The CDR3 nucleotides are TGCAGTGCTAGTAGAGGGACAGGGGCTAATGAGCAGTTCTTC.

This clonotype was observed at least ten times. The chain has TRBV20-1 and TRBJ2-3; D perhaps matches TRBD1 (5 bases). V was clipped by 3 bases and J by 4 bases, with 8 bases between them. Germline-derived CDR1 and CDR2 are DFQATT and SNEGSKA (reference sequence). The CDR3 extends over 12 amino acids. The CDR3 is CSASQGSDTQYF. CDR3 nucleotides: TGCAGTGCTAGCCAGGGATCAGATACGCAGTATTTT.

V usage is TRBV18 and J usage is TRBJ1-6; 7 positions agree with TRBD1. The CDR3 covers 14 residues. Germline CDR1 and CDR2: KGHSH and LQKENI. V shed 8 bases and J 7 bases; nucleotides not matched to a gene: 8. The CDR3 reads CASSLTGSNSPLHF. The CDR3 region has the DNA TGTGCCAGCAGCCTGACAGGGAGCAATTCACCCCTCCACTTT. Full variable domain (rest looked up from reference TRBV18 and TRBJ1-6): NAGVMQNPRHLVRRRGQEARLRCSPMKGHSHVYWYRQLPEEGLKFMVYLQKENIIDESGMPKERFSAEFPKEGPSILRIQQVVRGDSAAYFCASSLTGSNSPLHFGNGTRLTVT.

The table lists this clonotype with many counts. V gene TRBV5-6 combines with J gene TRBJ2-7, with TRBD1 matching over 10 bases. Germline values: CDR1 SGHDT, CDR2 YYEEEE. V lost 1 base to trimming and J lost 7 bases; unmatched junction nucleotides: 11. The length of the CDR3 is 16 residues. The CDR3 here is CASSLPGGAGQGEQYF. CDR3 bases: TGTGCCAGCAGCTTGCCCGGGGGAGCGGGACAGGGGGAGCAGTACTTC.

This clonotype occurred a few times. This chain joins TRBV6-2 or TRBV6-3 and TRBJ2-5; weak D call: TRBD1 (6 bases). V lost 7 bases to trimming and J lost 5 bases, with 20 bases between them. This CDR3 is 15 amino acids long. Germline V gives CDR1 MNHEY, CDR2 SVGEGT. The CDR3 sequence is CASTAGTLIMETQYF. The CDR3 DNA reads as TGTGCCAGCACCGCAGGGACACTTATTATGGAGACCCAGTACTTC.

This clonotype occurred many times. The CDR3 DNA reads as TGTGCCAGCAGTCTCAATAGCGGGAGATTAATTGAGCAGTTCTTC. Protein product: CASSLNSGRLIEQFF. The chain employs TRBV12-3 or TRBV12-4 and TRBJ2-1, with TRBD2 matching over 9 bases. CDR3 size: 15 residues. Germline trimming cut 5 bases from V and 9 bases from J; bases unmatched to any gene: 11.

This chain links TRBV4-1 with TRBJ1-5; tentative D call: TRBD1 (5 bases). V lost 4 bases and J lost 0, with 16 bases in between. The CDR3 consists of 17 residues. Germline V CDR1 and CDR2: MGHRA, YSYEKL. CDR3 DNA sequence: TGCGCCAGCAGCCTCAGGGTGGCGAGACTTAGCAATCAGCCCCAGCATTTT. Its protein is CASSLRVARLSNQPQHF.

This clonotype was observed many times. The rearrangement joins TRBV24-1 to TRBJ2-3; TRBD2 matches at 10 bases. With 4 bases clipped from V and 5 bases from J, the junction kept 5 bases outside the gene matches. Germline V gene lookup returns CDR1 KGHDR and CDR2 SFDVKD. The CDR3 contains 15 residues. The CDR3 protein is CATSDSSGSGDTQYF. CDR3 bases: TGTGCCACCAGTGACTCTAGCGGGAGTGGAGATACGCAGTATTTT.

There are a few counts of this clonotype. The rearrangement joins TRBV6-2 or TRBV6-3 to TRBJ2-2; D call uncertain. CDR1 and CDR2 from the germline V gene are MNHEY and SVGEGT. Trimming removed 1 base at V and 3 bases at J, with 3 bases between. This CDR3 has 13 residues. The DNA for the CDR3 is TGTGCCAGCAGTTACTTCTACACCGGGGAGCTGTTTTTT. It codes for CASSYFYTGELFF.

This clonotype was seen a handful of times. This may come from a read error, since a much larger clone is one base off. The chain employs TRBV5-1 and TRBJ2-5; 9 bases align to TRBD1. Germline CDR1 is SGHRS and CDR2 is YFSETQ. The V and J ends lost 4 bases and 3 bases, in that order; junction bases with no gene match: 4. The CDR3 runs to 14 residues. The DNA of the CDR3 is TGCGCCAGCAGCCCCGGGACAGGGAAAGAGACCCAGTACTTC. It codes for CASSPGTGKETQYF.

Ten or more counts support this clonotype. The chain uses TRBV29-1 and TRBJ2-3; 11 nucleotides match TRBD1. Germline CDR1 SQVTM, CDR2 ANQGSEA. After removal of 6 bases from V and 4 bases from J, the junction contained 9 bases not matched to a gene. The CDR3 contains 15 residues. The CDR3 nucleotides are TGCAGCGTAGCTCCGGGACAGGGGGATCCAGATACGCAGTATTTT. Encoded protein: CSVAPGQGDPDTQYF.